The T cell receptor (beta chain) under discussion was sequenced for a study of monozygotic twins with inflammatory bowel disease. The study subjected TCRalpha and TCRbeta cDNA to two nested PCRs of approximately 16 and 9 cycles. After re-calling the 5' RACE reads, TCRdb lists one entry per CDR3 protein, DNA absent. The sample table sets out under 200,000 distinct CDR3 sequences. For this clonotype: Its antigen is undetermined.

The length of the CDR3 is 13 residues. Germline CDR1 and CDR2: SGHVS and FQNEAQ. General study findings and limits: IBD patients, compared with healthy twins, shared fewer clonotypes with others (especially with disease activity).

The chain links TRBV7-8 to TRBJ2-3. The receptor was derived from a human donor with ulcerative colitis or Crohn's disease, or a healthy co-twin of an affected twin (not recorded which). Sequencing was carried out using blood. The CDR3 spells CASSLALADTQYF.